Listed below are T cell receptor beta chains from one sample, sequenced in a study of cytomegalovirus exposure and HLA in healthy donors. Clones were sequenced by immunoSEQ multiplex PCR, and TCRdb holds only the in-frame ones, with some missing. The sample includes about 130,000 clones, around 63% of them seen just once. The specimen was PBMCs. All receptors derive from a human donor in good health. Both conserved end residues are part of each CDR3. D genes are given only for firm matches. Clone size is given for some rows only: seen once, a few or many times, or a class if the clone is expanded.

clone size: NA
D gene: NA
J gene: TRBJ1-1
V gene: TRBV20-1
CDR3 protein: CSAGELRAFF
CDR3 DNA: TGCAGTGCTGGAGAGTTGAGGGCTTTCTTT

clone size: NA
D gene: NA
J gene: TRBJ2-3
V gene: TRBV7-9
CDR3 protein: CASTSSTDTQYF
CDR3 DNA: TGTGCCAGCACCTCTTCCACAGATACGCAGTATTTT

clone size: NA
D gene: TRBD2
J gene: TRBJ2-1
V gene: TRBV25-1
CDR3 protein: CAPRGLAGAYNEQFF
CDR3 DNA: TGTGCCCCCCGCGGGCTAGCGGGAGCCTACAATGAGCAGTTCTTC

clone size: few
D gene: NA
J gene: TRBJ1-3
V gene: TRBV29-1
CDR3 protein: CSVGLNRGNTIYF
CDR3 DNA: TGCAGCGTTGGTCTAAACAGAGGAAACACCATATATTTT

clone size: once
D gene: NA
J gene: TRBJ1-3
V gene: TRBV4-1
CDR3 protein: CVSRTGGSGNTIYF
CDR3 DNA: TGCGTCAGTCGGACGGGGGGCTCTGGAAACACCATATATTTT

clone size: NA
D gene: TRBD2
J gene: TRBJ2-2
V gene: TRBV6-1
CDR3 protein: CASSERLAGDTGELFF
CDR3 DNA: TGTGCCAGCAGTGAAAGGCTAGCGGGAGACACCGGGGAGCTGTTTTTT

clone size: once
D gene: TRBD1
J gene: TRBJ2-3
V gene: TRBV18
CDR3 protein: CASSQNRTGGRRVTDTQYF
CDR3 DNA: TGTGCCAGCTCACAAAACCGGACAGGGGGCAGGAGGGTCACAGATACGCAGTATTTT

clone size: few
D gene: NA
J gene: TRBJ2-5
V gene: TRBV28
CDR3 protein: CASSTPGKGQETQYF
CDR3 DNA: TGTGCCAGCAGTACACCGGGAAAGGGACAAGAGACCCAGTACTTC

clone size: NA
D gene: TRBD1
J gene: TRBJ2-1
V gene: TRBV7-2
CDR3 protein: CASSLQGANTGEQFF
CDR3 DNA: TGTGCCAGCAGCTTACAGGGGGCTAATACCGGTGAGCAGTTCTTC

clone size: few
D gene: TRBD1
J gene: TRBJ1-1
V gene: TRBV5-1
CDR3 protein: CATSQGVRTEAFF
CDR3 DNA: TGCGCCACCAGCCAGGGGGTACGTACTGAAGCTTTCTTT

clone size: NA
D gene: TRBD2
J gene: TRBJ2-7
V gene: TRBV7-2
CDR3 protein: CASSLRQGLPYEQYF
CDR3 DNA: TGTGCCAGCAGCTTAAGGCAGGGACTACCCTACGAGCAGTACTTC

clone size: NA
D gene: TRBD1
J gene: TRBJ1-2
V gene: TRBV12-5
CDR3 protein: CASARGQGDGYTF
CDR3 DNA: TGTGCTAGTGCCCGAGGGCAGGGGGACGGCTACACCTTC

clone size: NA
D gene: NA
J gene: TRBJ2-7
V gene: TRBV28
CDR3 protein: CASSSRSYEQYF
CDR3 DNA: TGTGCCAGCAGTTCTAGGTCCTACGAGCAGTACTTC

clone size: NA
D gene: TRBD1
J gene: TRBJ1-2
V gene: TRBV7-9
CDR3 protein: CASSLTFARGNYGYTF
CDR3 DNA: TGTGCCAGCAGCTTAACGTTCGCCAGGGGGAACTATGGCTACACCTTC

clone size: once
D gene: NA
J gene: TRBJ2-7
V gene: TRBV18
CDR3 protein: CASSPRRQSSYEQYF
CDR3 DNA: TGTGCCAGCTCCCCCCGGAGACAGAGCTCCTACGAGCAGTACTTC

clone size: NA
D gene: NA
J gene: TRBJ1-1
V gene: TRBV19
CDR3 protein: CASHSRAGRNTEAFF
CDR3 DNA: TGTGCCAGTCACTCCCGGGCAGGGAGGAATACTGAAGCTTTCTTT

clone size: NA
D gene: TRBD2
J gene: TRBJ2-5
V gene: TRBV7-2
CDR3 protein: CASSPRVWGRAVGETQYF
CDR3 DNA: TGTGCCAGCAGCCCCCGGGTCTGGGGGAGGGCCGTGGGTGAGACCCAGTACTTC

clone size: NA
D gene: NA
J gene: TRBJ2-7
V gene: TRBV14
CDR3 protein: CASSHAKRPVWDEQYF
CDR3 DNA: TGTGCCAGCAGCCATGCCAAGAGGCCCGTTTGGGACGAGCAGTACTTC

clone size: NA
D gene: NA
J gene: TRBJ2-4
V gene: TRBV5-4
CDR3 protein: CASSLGSAGGSAKNIQYF
CDR3 DNA: TGTGCCAGCAGCCTGGGATCCGCCGGCGGGTCAGCCAAAAACATTCAGTACTTC

clone size: NA
D gene: TRBD2
J gene: TRBJ2-1
V gene: TRBV28
CDR3 protein: CASSPPQRGYNEQFF
CDR3 DNA: TGTGCCAGCAGTCCCCCCCAGCGGGGGTACAATGAGCAGTTCTTC

clone size: NA
D gene: NA
J gene: TRBJ2-1
V gene: TRBV28
CDR3 protein: CASSLELSSYNEQFF
CDR3 DNA: TGTGCCAGCAGTTTGGAGCTATCCTCCTACAATGAGCAGTTCTTC

clone size: few
D gene: TRBD1
J gene: TRBJ2-7
V gene: TRBV7-9
CDR3 protein: CASSRRTGLSPYEQYF
CDR3 DNA: TGTGCCAGCAGCCGACGGACAGGCCTTTCCCCCTACGAGCAGTACTTC

clone size: NA
D gene: TRBD2
J gene: TRBJ2-5
V gene: TRBV9
CDR3 protein: CASSPRLAGYQETQYF
CDR3 DNA: TGTGCCAGCAGCCCCCGACTAGCGGGATACCAAGAGACCCAGTACTTC

clone size: NA
D gene: TRBD2
J gene: TRBJ2-1
V gene: TRBV5-1
CDR3 protein: CASSQGTSGRVGNEQFF
CDR3 DNA: TGCGCCAGCAGCCAAGGGACTAGCGGGAGGGTTGGCAATGAGCAGTTCTTC

clone size: few
D gene: TRBD2
J gene: TRBJ2-7
V gene: TRBV5-4
CDR3 protein: CASSLPLAGIYEQYF
CDR3 DNA: TGTGCCAGCAGCTTGCCTTTAGCGGGAATCTACGAGCAGTACTTC

clone size: NA
D gene: TRBD1
J gene: TRBJ1-4
V gene: TRBV6-5
CDR3 protein: CASSYMSGGREKLFF
CDR3 DNA: TGTGCCAGCAGTTACATGTCAGGGGGCCGGGAAAAACTGTTTTTT

clone size: NA
D gene: NA
J gene: TRBJ2-2
V gene: TRBV19
CDR3 protein: CASSISRVSAGELFF
CDR3 DNA: TGTGCCAGTAGTATAAGCCGGGTATCGGCCGGGGAGCTGTTTTTT

clone size: NA
D gene: NA
J gene: TRBJ1-2
V gene: TRBV28
CDR3 protein: CASSFVLGGANYGYTF
CDR3 DNA: TGTGCCAGCAGTTTTGTCCTAGGAGGGGCGAACTATGGCTACACCTTC

clone size: NA
D gene: TRBD2
J gene: TRBJ2-1
V gene: TRBV4-2
CDR3 protein: CASSQETSGIYNEQFF
CDR3 DNA: TGTGCCAGCAGCCAAGAGACTAGCGGGATATACAATGAGCAGTTCTTC

clone size: NA
D gene: NA
J gene: TRBJ1-5
V gene: TRBV15
CDR3 protein: CATSRADSFGRQPQHF
CDR3 DNA: TGTGCCACCAGCAGAGCGGACAGCTTTGGAAGGCAGCCCCAGCATTTT

clone size: NA
D gene: NA
J gene: TRBJ1-5
V gene: TRBV7-3
CDR3 protein: CASTFGAGGGQPQHF
CDR3 DNA: TGTGCCAGCACCTTCGGGGCCGGGGGGGGTCAGCCCCAGCATTTT